This T cell receptor beta chain was captured by sequencing in a study of T cell repertoires in aging, cancer and after chemotherapy. In its sample, this clonotype is medium-sized. The antigen remains unidentified. TCR beta rearrangements were amplified from peripheral blood genomic DNA. Findings of the study overall: Loss of evenness, beyond lost richness, contributed to age-related TCR diversity decline in cancer patients. Untreated cancer patients had significantly lower blood TCR diversity than age-matched healthy donors.

Rearranged V-D-J TRB sequences were amplified with a mixed TRB-A/B primer pool. TCRdb redid the calling of the multiplex PCR reads with MiXCR, one entry per CDR3 protein. The sample shows 2,000 or so distinct CDR3 sequences, roughly 28% of them seen only once. This clonotype was obtained from a human donor in good health. The sample consisted of blood.

In DNA form, the CDR3 reads TGTGCCAGTAACCTAGCGGGGGGGCAAGAGACCCAGTACTTC. Translation: CASNLAGGQETQYF. The J gene is TRBJ2-5, the V gene TRBV19; 12 bases match TRBD2. CDR1 and CDR2 (germline): LNHDA, SQIVND (reference sequence). The V and J ends lost 7 bases and 2 bases, in that order; junction bases with no gene match: 2. This CDR3 is built from 14 residues. Using reference TRBV19 and TRBJ2-5 for the parts outside the CDR3, the full variable domain is DGGITQSPKYLFRKEGQNVTLSCEQNLNHDAMYWYRQDPGQGLRLIYYSQIVNDFQKGDIAEGYSVSREKKESFPLTVTSAQKNPTAFYLCASNLAGGQETQYFGPGTRLLVL.